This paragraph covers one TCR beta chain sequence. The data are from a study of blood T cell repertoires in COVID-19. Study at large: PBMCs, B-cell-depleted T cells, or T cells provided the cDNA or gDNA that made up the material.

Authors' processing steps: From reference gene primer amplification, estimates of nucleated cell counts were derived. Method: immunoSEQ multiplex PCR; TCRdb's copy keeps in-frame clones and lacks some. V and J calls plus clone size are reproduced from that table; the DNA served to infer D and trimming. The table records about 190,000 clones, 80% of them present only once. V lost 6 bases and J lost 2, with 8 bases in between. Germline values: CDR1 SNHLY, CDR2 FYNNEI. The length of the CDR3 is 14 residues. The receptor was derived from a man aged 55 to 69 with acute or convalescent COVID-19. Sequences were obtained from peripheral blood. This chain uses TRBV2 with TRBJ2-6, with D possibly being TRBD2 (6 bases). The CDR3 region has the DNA TGTGCCAGCAGCGGGACTCCTGGGGCCAACGTCCTGACTTTC. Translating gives CASSGTPGANVLTF.